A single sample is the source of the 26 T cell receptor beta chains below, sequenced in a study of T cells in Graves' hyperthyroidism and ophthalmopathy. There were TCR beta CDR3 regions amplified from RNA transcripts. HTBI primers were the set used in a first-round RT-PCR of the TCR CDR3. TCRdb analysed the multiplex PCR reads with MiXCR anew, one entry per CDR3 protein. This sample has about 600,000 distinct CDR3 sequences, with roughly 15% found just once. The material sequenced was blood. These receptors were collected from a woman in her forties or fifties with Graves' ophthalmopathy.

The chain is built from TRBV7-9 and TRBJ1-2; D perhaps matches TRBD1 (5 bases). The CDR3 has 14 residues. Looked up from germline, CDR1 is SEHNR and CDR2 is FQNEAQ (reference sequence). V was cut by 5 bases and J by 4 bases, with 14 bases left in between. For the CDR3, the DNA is TGTGCCAGCAGCCCAGGCTCGACAGCCTATGGCTACACCTTC. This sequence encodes CASSPGSTAYGYTF.

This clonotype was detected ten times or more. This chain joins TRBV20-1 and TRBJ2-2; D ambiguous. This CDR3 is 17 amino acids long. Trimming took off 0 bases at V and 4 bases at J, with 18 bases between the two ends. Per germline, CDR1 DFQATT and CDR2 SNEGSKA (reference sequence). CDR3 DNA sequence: TGCAGTGCTAGAGATTTCCTCGGCCGCGAGAGCACCGGGGAGCTGTTTTTT. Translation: CSARDFLGRESTGELFF.

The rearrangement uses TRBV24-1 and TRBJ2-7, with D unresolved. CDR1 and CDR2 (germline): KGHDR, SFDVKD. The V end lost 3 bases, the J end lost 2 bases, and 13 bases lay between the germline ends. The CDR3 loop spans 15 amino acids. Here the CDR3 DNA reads TGTGCCACCAGTGATCGGTTCTCCGAGACCTACGAGCAGTACTTC. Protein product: CATSDRFSETYEQYF.

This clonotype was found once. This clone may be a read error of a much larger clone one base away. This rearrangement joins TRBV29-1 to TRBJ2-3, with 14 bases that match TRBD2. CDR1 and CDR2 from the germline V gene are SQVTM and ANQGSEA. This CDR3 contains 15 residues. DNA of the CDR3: TGCAGCGTTGCCGGGACTAGCGGGAGAACAGGTACGCAGTATTTT. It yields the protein CSVAGTSGRTGTQYF.

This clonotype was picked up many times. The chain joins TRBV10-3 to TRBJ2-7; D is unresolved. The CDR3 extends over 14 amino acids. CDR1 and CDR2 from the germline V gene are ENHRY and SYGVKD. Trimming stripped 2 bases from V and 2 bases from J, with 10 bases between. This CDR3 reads CAISEGRGAYEQYF. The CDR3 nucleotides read TGTGCCATCAGTGAGGGTAGAGGCGCCTACGAGCAGTACTTC.

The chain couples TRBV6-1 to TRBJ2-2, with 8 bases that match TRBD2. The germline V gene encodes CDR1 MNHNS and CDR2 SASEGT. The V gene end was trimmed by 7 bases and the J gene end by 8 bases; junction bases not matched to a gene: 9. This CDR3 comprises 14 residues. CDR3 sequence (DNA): TGTGCCAGCAAGGGGAGCGGGAGATTGGGGGAGCTGTTTTTT. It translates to CASKGSGRLGELFF.

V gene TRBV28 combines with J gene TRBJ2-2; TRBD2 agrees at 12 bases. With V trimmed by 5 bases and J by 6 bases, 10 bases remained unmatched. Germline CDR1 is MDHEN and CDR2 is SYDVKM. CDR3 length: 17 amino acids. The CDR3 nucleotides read TGTGCCAGCAGTCCGCGGAGACTAGCGGGAGATCCCGGGGAGCTGTTTTTT. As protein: CASSPRRLAGDPGELFF. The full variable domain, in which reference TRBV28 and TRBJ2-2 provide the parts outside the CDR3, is DVKVTQSSRYLVKRTGEKVFLECVQDMDHENMFWYRQDPGLGLRLIYFSYDVKMKEKGDIPEGYSVSREKKERFSLILESASTNQTSMYLCASSPRRLAGDPGELFFGEGSRLTVL.

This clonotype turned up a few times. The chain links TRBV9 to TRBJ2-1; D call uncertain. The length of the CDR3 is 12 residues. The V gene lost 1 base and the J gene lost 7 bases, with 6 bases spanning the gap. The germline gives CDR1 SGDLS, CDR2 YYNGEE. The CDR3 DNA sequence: TGTGCCAGCAGCGTAAGAAGTAATGAGCAGTTCTTC. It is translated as CASSVRSNEQFF.

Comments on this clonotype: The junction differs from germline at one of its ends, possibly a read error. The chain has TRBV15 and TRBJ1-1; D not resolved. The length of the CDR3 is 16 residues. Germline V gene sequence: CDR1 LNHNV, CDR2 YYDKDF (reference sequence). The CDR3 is CATSRDLNLGHTEAFF. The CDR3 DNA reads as TGCGCCACCAGCAGAGATCTTAACTTAGGACACACTGAAGCTTTCTTT.

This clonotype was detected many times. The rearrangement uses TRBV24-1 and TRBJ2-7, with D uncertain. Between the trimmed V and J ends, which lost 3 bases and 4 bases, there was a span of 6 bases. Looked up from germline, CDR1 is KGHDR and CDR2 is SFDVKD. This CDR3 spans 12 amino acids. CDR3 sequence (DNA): TGTGCCACCAGTGATCAGAAATACGAGCAGTACTTC. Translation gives CATSDQKYEQYF.

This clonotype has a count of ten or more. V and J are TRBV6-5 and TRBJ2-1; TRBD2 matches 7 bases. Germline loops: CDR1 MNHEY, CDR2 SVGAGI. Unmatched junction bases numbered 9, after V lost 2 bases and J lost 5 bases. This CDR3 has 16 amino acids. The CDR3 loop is CASSYTRDYQNNEQFF. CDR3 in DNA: TGTGCCAGCAGTTACACGCGGGACTACCAAAACAATGAGCAGTTCTTC.

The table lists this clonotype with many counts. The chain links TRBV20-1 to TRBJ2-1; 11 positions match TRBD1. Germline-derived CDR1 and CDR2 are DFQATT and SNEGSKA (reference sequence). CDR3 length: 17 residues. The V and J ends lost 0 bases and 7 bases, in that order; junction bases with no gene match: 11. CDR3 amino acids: CSARDPRTGQGENEQFF. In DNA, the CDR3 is TGCAGTGCTAGAGATCCCCGGACGGGACAGGGGGAAAATGAGCAGTTCTTC.

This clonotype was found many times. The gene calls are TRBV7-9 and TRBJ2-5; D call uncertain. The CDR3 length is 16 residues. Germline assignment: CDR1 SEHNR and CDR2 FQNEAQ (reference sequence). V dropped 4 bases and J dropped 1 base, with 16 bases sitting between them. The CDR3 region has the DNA TGTGCCAGCAGCTCGTTTCCCTCTATCACCCAAGAGACCCAGTACTTC. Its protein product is CASSSFPSITQETQYF.

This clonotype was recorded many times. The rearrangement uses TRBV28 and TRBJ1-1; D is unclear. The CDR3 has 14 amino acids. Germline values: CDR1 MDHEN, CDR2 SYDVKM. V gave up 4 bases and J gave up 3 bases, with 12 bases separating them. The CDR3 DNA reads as TGTGCCAGCAGTTCCGGCCTACATCACACTGAAGCTTTCTTT. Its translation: CASSSGLHHTEAFF.

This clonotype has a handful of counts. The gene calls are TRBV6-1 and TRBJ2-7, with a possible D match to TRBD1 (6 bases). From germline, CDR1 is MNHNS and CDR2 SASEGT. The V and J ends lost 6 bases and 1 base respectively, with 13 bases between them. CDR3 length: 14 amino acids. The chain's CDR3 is CASRKGVFSYEQYF. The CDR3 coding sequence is TGTGCCAGCAGAAAGGGGGTTTTTTCCTACGAGCAGTACTTC.

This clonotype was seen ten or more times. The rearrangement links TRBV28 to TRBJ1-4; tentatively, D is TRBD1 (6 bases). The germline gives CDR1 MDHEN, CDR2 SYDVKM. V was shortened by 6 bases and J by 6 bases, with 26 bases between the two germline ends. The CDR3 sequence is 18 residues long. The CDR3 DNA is TGTGCCAGCAGCTTACAATACCAACTTTCCAGGGGAGATGAAAAACTGTTTTTT. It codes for CASSLQYQLSRGDEKLFF.

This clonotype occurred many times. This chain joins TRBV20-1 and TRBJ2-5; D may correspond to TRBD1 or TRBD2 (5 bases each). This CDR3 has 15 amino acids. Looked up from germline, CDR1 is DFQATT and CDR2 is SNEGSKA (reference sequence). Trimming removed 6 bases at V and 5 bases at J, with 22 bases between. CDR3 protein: CSATHTGTPLETQYF. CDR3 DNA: TGCAGTGCAACTCACACCGGGACCCCTTTGGAGACCCAGTACTTC.

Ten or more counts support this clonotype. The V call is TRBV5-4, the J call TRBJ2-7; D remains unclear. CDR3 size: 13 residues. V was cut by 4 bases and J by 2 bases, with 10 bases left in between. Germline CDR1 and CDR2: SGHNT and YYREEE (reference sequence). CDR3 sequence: CASSPRGAYEQYF. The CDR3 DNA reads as TGTGCCAGCAGCCCTCGAGGAGCCTACGAGCAGTACTTC. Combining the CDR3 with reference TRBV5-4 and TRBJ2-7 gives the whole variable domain ETGVTQSPTHLIKTRGQQVTLRCSSQSGHNTVSWYQQALGQGPQFIFQYYREEENGRGNFPPRFSGLQFPNYSSELNVNALELDDSALYLCASSPRGAYEQYFGPGTRLTVT.

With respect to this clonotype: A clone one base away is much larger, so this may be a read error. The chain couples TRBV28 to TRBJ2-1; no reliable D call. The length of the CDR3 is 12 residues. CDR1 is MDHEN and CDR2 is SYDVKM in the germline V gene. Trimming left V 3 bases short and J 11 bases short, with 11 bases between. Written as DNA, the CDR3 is TGTGCCAGCAGTTTCCCTTACTATAAGCAGTTCTTC. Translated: CASSFPYYKQFF.

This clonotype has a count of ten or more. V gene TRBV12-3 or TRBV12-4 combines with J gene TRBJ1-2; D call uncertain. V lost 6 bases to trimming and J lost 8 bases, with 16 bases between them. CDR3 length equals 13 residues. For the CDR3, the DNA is TGTGCCAGCAGCCCGGCGTGGGGTCGAGGCTACACCTTC. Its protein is CASSPAWGRGYTF.

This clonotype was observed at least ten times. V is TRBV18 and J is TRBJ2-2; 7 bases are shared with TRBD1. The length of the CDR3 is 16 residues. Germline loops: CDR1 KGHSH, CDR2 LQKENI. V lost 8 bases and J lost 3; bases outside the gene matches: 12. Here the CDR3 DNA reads TGTGCCAGCACAGACAGGGAAGGTATGGACACCGGGGAGCTGTTTTTT. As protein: CASTDREGMDTGELFF. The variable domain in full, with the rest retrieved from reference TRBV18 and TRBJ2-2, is NAGVMQNPRHLVRRRGQEARLRCSPMKGHSHVYWYRQLPEEGLKFMVYLQKENIIDESGMPKERFSAEFPKEGPSILRIQQVVRGDSAAYFCASTDREGMDTGELFFGEGSRLTVL.

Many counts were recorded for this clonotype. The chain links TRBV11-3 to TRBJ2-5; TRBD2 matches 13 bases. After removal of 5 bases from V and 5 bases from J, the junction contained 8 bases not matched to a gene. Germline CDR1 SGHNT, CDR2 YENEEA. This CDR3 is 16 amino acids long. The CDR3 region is CASSAGLAGDLETQYF. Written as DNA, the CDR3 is TGTGCCAGCAGCGCCGGACTAGCGGGAGATCTGGAGACCCAGTACTTC.

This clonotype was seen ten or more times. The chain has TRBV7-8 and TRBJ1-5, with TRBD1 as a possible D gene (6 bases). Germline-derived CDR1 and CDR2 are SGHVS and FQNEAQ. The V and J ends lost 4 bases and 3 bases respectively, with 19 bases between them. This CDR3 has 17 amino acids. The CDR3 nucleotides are TGTGCCAGCAGCTCGCGAGGGGTGGACAGTCCCAATCAGCCCCAGCATTTT. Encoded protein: CASSSRGVDSPNQPQHF.

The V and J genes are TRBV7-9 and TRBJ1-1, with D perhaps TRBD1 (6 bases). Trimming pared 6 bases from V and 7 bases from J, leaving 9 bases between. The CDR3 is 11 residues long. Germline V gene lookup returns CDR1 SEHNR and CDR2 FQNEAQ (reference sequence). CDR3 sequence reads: CASRQTGEAFF. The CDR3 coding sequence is TGTGCCAGCAGGCAGACAGGTGAAGCTTTCTTT.

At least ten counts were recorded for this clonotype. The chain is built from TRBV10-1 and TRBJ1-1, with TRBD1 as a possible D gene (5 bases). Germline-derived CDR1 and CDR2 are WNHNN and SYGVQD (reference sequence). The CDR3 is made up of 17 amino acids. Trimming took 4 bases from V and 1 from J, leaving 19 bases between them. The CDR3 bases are TGCGCCAGCAGTGCAGCAGGGATGACGGGCGAGAACACTGAAGCTTTCTTT. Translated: CASSAAGMTGENTEAFF.

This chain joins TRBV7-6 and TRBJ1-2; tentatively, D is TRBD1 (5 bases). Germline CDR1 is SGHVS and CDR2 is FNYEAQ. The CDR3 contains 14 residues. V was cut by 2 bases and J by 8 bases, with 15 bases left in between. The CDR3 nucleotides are TGTGCCAGCAGCTTAAATGGGGACGGATGGGGCTACACCTTC. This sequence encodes CASSLNGDGWGYTF.